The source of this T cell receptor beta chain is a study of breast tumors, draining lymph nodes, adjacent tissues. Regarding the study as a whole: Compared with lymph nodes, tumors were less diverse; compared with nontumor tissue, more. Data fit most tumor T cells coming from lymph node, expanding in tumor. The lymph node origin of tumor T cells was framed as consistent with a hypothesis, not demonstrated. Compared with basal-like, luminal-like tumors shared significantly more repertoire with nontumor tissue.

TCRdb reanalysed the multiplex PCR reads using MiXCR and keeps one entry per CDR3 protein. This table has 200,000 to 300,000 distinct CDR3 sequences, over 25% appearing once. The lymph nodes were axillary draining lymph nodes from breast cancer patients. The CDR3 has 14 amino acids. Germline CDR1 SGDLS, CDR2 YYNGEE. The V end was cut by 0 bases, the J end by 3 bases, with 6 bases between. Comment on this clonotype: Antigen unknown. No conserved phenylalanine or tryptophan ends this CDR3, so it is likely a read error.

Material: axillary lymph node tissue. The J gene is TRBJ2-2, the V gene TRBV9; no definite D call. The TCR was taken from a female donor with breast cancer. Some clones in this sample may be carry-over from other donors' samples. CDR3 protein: CASSVGVHTGELFS. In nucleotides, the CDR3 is TGTGCCAGCAGCGTAGGGGTACACACCGGGGAGCTGTTTTCT.